Listed below are T cell receptor beta chains from one sample, sequenced in a study of T cells after yellow fever vaccination. TCRdb re-called the 5' RACE reads with MiXCR, one entry per CDR3 protein. The repertoire holds 550,000 to 750,000 distinct CDR3 sequences, roughly 14% seen once, with about an eighth in the top ten. The sequencing used PBMCs, collected on the day of the yellow fever booster vaccination. Receptors originate from a man in his thirties or forties who received the YFV17D yellow fever vaccine. The CDR3 runs from the conserved cysteine through the conserved F or W. Fields, in order: V gene, clone size, J gene, D gene, CDR3 DNA, CDR3 protein. D genes are given only for firm matches. Rows give clone size only sometimes, using once, few, many, or a class for an expanded clone.

>TRBV19|.|TRBJ1-4|TRBD1
TGTGCCAGTAGTACACAGGGGATCGGCGAAAAACTGTTTTTT
CASSTQGIGEKLFF
>TRBV5-6|few|TRBJ2-1|.
TGTGCCAGCAGCTTTAGAAGTGAGTTAGGGTCAAATGAGCAGTTCTTC
CASSFRSELGSNEQFF
>TRBV19|.|TRBJ2-7|.
TGTGCCAGTGCGTTGCGGCCCGGACGCTCCTACGAGCAGTACTTC
CASALRPGRSYEQYF
>TRBV10-3|few|TRBJ2-3|TRBD2
TGTGCCATCAGAAGAGCGGGAGAAGATACGCAGTATTTT
CAIRRAGEDTQYF
>TRBV20-1|few|TRBJ2-7|.
TGCAGTGGGAGGGGCGAGGGCTACGAGCAGTACTTC
CSGRGEGYEQYF
>TRBV5-4|few|TRBJ2-7|.
TGTGCCAGCACCCCGGACAGAGACCACTACGAGCAGTACTTC
CASTPDRDHYEQYF
>TRBV7-8|few|TRBJ2-7|TRBD1
TGTGCCAGCAGCTTAGCGGCCGGGACAGGGTGGTCGCTTATCTACGAGCAGTACTTC
CASSLAAGTGWSLIYEQYF
>TRBV7-9|many|TRBJ1-2|TRBD1
TGTGCCAGCAGACAGGACAGGGGGTATGGCTACACCTTC
CASRQDRGYGYTF
>TRBV11-2|few|TRBJ2-2|.
TGTGCCAGCAGCTTAGACGGACTACCTCCCGGGGAGCTGTTTTTT
CASSLDGLPPGELFF
>TRBV5-1|.|TRBJ1-2|TRBD1
TGCGCCAGCAGCTTGCAGGGGGGCGCGGATGGCTACACCTTC
CASSLQGGADGYTF
>TRBV24-1|few|TRBJ2-7|.
TGTGCCACCAGTGACAACCGGGAACACAGATACGAGCAGTACTTC
CATSDNREHRYEQYF
>TRBV24-1|few|TRBJ2-1|TRBD1
TGTGCCACCAGTCAGGGACAGGATAACAATGAGCAGTTCTTC
CATSQGQDNNEQFF
>TRBV7-2|.|TRBJ2-6|.
TGTGCCAGCAGCTTGAGGGTACCTGGGGCCAACGTCCTGACTTTC
CASSLRVPGANVLTF
>TRBV29-1|many|TRBJ2-7|.
TGCAGCGTTGAATGGGACACCTCCTACGAGCAGTACTTC
CSVEWDTSYEQYF
>TRBV20-1|few|TRBJ2-3|.
TGCAGTGCTAAGGTTACAGATACGCAGTATTTT
CSAKVTDTQYF
>TRBV5-6|few|TRBJ2-2|.
TGTGCCAGCAGCTCTTCAGGGGCAGGCGGGAACACCGGGGAGCTGTTTTTT
CASSSSGAGGNTGELFF
>TRBV7-2|few|TRBJ2-1|TRBD2
TGTGCCAGCAGGGGGAGGGAACCCTACAATGAGCAGTTCTTC
CASRGREPYNEQFF